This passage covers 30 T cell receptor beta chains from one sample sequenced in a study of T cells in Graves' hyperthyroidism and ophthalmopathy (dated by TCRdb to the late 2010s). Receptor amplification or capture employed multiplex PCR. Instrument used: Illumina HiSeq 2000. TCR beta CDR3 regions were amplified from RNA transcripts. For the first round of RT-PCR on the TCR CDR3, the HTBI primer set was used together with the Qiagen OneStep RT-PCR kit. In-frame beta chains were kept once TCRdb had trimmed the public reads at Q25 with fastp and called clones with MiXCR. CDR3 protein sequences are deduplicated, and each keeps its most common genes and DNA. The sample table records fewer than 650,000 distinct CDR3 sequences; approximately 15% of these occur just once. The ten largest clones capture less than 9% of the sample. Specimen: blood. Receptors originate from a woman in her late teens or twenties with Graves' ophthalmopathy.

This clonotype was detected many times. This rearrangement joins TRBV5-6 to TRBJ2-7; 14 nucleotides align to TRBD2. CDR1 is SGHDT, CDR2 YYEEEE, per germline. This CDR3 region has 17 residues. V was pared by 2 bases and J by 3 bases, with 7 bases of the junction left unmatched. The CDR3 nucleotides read TGTGCCAGCAGCTTCGGACTAGCGGGAGGAGAAAACTACGAGCAGTACTTC. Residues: CASSFGLAGGENYEQYF.

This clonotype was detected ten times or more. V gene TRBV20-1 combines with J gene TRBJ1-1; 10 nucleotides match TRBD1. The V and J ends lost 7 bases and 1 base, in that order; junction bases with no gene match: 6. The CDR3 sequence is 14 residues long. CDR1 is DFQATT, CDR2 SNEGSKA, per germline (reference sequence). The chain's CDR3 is CSVTTGGKNTEAFF. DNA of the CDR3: TGCAGTGTAACGACAGGGGGCAAGAACACTGAAGCTTTCTTT.

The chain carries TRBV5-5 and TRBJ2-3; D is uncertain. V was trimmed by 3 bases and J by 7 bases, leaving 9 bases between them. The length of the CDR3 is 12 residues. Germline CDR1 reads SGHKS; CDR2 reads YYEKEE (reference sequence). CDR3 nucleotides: TGTGCCAGCAGCTCGTCCTTAAATACGCAGTATTTT. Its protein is CASSSSLNTQYF.

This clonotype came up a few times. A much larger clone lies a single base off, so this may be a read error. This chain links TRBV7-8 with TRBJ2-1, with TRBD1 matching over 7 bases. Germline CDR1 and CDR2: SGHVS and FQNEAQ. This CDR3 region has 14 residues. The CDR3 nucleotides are TGTGCCAGCATAAAGGGGGACAGCTACAGTGAGCAGTTCTTC. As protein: CASIKGDSYSEQFF.

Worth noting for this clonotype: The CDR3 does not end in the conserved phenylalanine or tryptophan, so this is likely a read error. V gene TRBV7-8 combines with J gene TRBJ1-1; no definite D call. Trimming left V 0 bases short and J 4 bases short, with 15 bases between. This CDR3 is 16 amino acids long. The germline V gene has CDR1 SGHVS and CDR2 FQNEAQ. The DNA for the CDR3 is TGTGCCAGCAGCTTAGCCAGGTTCGGACCGGCCACTGAAGCTTTCCTT. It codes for CASSLARFGPATEAFL.

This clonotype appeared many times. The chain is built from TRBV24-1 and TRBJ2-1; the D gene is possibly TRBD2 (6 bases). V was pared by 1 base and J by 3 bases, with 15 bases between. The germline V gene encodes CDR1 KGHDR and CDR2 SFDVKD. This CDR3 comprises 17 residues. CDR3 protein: CATSDFRDSDIYNEQFF. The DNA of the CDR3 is TGTGCCACCAGTGATTTCAGGGACTCTGACATCTACAATGAGCAGTTCTTC.

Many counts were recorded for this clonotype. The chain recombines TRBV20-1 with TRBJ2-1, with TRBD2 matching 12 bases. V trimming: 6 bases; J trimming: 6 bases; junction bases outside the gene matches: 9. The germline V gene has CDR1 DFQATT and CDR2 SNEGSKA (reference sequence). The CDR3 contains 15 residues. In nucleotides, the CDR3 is TGCAGTGCCAGACTAGCGGGAGATTTACCCAATGAGCAGTTCTTC. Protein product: CSARLAGDLPNEQFF.

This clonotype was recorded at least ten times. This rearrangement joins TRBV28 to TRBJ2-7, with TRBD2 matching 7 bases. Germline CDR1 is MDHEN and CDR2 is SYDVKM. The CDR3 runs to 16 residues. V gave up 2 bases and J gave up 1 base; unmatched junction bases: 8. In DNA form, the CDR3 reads TGTGCCAGCAGTTTAAGAGGTAGCGGGCTTTCCTACGAGCAGTACTTC. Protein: CASSLRGSGLSYEQYF.

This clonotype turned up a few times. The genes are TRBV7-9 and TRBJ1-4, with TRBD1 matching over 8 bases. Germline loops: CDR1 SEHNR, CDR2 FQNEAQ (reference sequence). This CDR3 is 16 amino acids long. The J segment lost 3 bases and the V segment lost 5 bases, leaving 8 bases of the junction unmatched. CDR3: CASSIGQGGPNEKLFF. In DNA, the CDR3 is TGTGCCAGCAGCATAGGACAGGGTGGGCCTAATGAAAAACTGTTTTTT.

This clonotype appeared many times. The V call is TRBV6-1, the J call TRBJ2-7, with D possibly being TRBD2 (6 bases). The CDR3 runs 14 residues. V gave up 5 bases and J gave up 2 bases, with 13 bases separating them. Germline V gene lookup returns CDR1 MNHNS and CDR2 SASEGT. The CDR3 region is CASSYNGGPYEQYF. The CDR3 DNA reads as TGTGCCAGCAGTTACAACGGGGGACCCTACGAGCAGTACTTC.

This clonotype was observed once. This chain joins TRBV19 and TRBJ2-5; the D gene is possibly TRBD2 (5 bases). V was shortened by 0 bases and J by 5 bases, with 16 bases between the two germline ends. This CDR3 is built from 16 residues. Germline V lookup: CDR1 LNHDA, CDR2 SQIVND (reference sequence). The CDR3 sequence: CASSIDREGSSETQYF. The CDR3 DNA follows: TGTGCCAGTAGTATAGATCGAGAGGGAAGTTCGGAGACCCAGTACTTC.

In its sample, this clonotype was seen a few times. The CDR3 DNA follows: TGTGCCAGCAGCTTAGCCCCCTCGGGACTAGCGGGAGGGCAGTCCTACAATGAGCAGTTCTTC. This sequence encodes CASSLAPSGLAGGQSYNEQFF. The chain is built from TRBV11-3 and TRBJ2-1; 16 nucleotides agree with TRBD2. Germline V gives CDR1 SGHNT, CDR2 YENEEA. V shed 1 base and J 1 base; nucleotides not matched to a gene: 10. The CDR3 is made up of 21 amino acids.

CDR3 protein: CASSDQMTGEKLFF. DNA of the CDR3: TGCGCCAGCAGTGATCAAATGACTGGGGAAAAACTGTTTTTT. The chain has TRBV10-2 and TRBJ1-4; no reliable D call. CDR1 and CDR2 from the germline V gene are WSHSY and SAAADI. The CDR3 is 14 residues long. The V and J ends lost 3 bases and 8 bases respectively, with 13 bases between them.

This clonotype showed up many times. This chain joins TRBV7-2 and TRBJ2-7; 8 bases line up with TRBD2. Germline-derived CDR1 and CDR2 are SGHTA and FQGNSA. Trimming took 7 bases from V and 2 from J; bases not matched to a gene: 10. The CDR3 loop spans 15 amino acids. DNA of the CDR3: TGTGCCAGCAATCCCAGACTAGCGCGAACCTACGAGCAGTACTTC. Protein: CASNPRLARTYEQYF.

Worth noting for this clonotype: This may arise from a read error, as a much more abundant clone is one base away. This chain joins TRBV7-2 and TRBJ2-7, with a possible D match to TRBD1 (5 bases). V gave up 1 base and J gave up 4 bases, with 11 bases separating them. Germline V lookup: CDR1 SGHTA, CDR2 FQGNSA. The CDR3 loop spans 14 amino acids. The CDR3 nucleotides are TGTGCCAGCAGCTTAGGGTGGGGCAGGTACGAGCAGTACTTC. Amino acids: CASSLGWGRYEQYF.

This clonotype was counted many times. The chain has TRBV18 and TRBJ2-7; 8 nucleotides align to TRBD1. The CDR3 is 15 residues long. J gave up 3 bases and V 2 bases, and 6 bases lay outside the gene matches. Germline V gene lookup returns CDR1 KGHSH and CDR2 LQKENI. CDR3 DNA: TGTGCCAGCTCACCAACCGGGACAGGAAGCTACGAGCAGTACTTC. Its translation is CASSPTGTGSYEQYF.

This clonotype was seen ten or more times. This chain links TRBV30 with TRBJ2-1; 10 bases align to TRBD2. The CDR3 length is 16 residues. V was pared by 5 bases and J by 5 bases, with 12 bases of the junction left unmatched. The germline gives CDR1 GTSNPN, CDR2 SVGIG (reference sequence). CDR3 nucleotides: TGTGCCTGGGCTAGCGGGAGCCCACGAATCCACAATGAGCAGTTCTTC. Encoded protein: CAWASGSPRIHNEQFF. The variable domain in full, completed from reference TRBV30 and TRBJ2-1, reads SQTIHQWPATLVQPVGSPLSLECTVEGTSNPNLYWYRQAAGRGLQLLFYSVGIGQISSEVPQNLSASRPQDRQFILSSKKLLLSDSGFYLCAWASGSPRIHNEQFFGPGTRLTVL.

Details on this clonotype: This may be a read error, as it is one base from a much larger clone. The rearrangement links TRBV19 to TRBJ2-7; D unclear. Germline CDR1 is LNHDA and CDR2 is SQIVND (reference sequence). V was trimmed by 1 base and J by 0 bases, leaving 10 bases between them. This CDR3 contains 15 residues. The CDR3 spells CASSIADWVSYEQYF. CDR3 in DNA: TGTGCCAGTAGTATAGCAGACTGGGTCTCCTACGAGCAGTACTTC.

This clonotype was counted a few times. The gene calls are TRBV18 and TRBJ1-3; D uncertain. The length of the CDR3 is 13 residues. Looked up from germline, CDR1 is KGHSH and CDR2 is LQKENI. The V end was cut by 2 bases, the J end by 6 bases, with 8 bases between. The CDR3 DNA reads TGTGCCAGCTCACCAGAATTTCTAAACACCATATATTTT. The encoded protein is CASSPEFLNTIYF.

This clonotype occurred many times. CDR3: CASSLDRAIRTNSTDTQYF. CDR3 DNA: TGTGCCAGCAGCTTGGACAGGGCGATCAGGACTAATAGCACAGATACGCAGTATTTT. The chain combines TRBV5-8 with TRBJ2-3; D is possibly TRBD1 or TRBD2 (6 bases each). V shed 0 bases and J shed 0 bases, with 20 bases lying between them. CDR3 length equals 19 residues. Per the germline V gene, CDR1 is SGHTS and CDR2 is YDEGEE.

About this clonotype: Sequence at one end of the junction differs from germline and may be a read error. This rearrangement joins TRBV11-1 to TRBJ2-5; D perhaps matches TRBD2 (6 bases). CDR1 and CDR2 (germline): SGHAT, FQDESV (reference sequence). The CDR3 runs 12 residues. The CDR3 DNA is TGTGCCAGCAGCCCGTCTTTGGAGGGAAAGGACTTC. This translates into CASSPSLEGKDF.

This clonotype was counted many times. The chain's CDR3 is CASSGQGPYGYTF. CDR3 nucleotides: TGTGCCAGCAGTGGACAGGGTCCCTATGGCTACACCTTC. This sequence joins TRBV2 and TRBJ1-2, with TRBD1 identical over 7 bases. Germline CDR1 SNHLY, CDR2 FYNNEI. The CDR3 length is 13 residues. V lost 4 bases and J lost 4; bases outside the gene matches: 3.

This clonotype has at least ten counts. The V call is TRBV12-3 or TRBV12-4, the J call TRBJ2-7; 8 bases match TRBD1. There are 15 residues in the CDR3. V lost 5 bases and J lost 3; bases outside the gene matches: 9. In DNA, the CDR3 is TGTGCCAGCAGTAGCACAGGGGGTGGCTACTACGAGCAGTACTTC. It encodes CASSSTGGGYYEQYF.

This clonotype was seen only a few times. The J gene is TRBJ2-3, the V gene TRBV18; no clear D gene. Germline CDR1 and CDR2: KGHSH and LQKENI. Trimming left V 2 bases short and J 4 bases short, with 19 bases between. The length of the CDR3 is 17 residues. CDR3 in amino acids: CASSPWFKGMTSDTQYF. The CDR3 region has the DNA TGTGCCAGCTCACCATGGTTTAAAGGGATGACCTCAGATACGCAGTATTTT.

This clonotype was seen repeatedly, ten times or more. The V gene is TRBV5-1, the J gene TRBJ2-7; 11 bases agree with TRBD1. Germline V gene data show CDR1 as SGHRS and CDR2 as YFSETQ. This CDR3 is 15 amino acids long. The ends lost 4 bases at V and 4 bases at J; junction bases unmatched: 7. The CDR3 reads CASSRTGGASYEQYF. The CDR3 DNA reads TGCGCCAGCAGCCGGACAGGGGGCGCGAGTTACGAGCAGTACTTC. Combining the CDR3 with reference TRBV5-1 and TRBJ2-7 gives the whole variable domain KAGVTQTPRYLIKTRGQQVTLSCSPISGHRSVSWYQQTPGQGLQFLFEYFSETQRNKGNFPGRFSGRQFSNSRSEMNVSTLELGDSALYLCASSRTGGASYEQYFGPGTRLTVT.

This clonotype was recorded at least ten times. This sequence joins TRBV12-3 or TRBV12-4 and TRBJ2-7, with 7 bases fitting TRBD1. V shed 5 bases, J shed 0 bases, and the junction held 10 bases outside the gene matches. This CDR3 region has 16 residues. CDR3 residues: CASSPDTGVSSYEQYF. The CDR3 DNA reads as TGTGCCAGCAGTCCAGACACAGGGGTCAGCTCCTACGAGCAGTACTTC.

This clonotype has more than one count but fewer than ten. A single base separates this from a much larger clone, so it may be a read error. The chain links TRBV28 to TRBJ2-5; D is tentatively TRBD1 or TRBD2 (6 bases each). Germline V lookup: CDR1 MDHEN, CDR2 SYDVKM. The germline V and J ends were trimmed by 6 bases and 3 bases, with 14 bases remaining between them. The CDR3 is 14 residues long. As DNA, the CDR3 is TGTGCCAGCAGAAAGCCGGAGGGGGAAGAGACCCAGTACTTC. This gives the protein CASRKPEGEETQYF.

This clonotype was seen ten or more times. CDR3 protein: CASSLERGTYNEQFF. The CDR3 nucleotides read TGTGCCAGCAGTTTAGAGCGGGGGACCTACAATGAGCAGTTCTTC. The gene calls are TRBV12-3 or TRBV12-4 and TRBJ2-1; TRBD2 matches 8 bases. The CDR3 loop spans 15 amino acids. Losses at the gene ends were 1 base for V and 2 bases for J; bases not matched to a gene: 1.

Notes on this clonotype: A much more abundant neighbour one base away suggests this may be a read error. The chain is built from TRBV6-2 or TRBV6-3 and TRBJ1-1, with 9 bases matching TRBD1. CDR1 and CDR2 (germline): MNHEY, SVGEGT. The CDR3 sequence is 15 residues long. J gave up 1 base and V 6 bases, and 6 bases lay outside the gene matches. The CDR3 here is CASRLQGAQNTEAFF. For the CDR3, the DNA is TGTGCCAGCAGGTTACAGGGGGCCCAGAACACTGAAGCTTTCTTT.

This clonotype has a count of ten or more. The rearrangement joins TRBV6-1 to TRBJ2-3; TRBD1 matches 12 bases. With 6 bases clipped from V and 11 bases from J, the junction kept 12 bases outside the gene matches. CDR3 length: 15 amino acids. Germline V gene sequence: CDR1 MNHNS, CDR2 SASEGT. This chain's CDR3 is CASRGTGGDSRGQYF. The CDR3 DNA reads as TGTGCCAGCAGGGGGACAGGGGGCGATTCCCGGGGGCAGTATTTT.